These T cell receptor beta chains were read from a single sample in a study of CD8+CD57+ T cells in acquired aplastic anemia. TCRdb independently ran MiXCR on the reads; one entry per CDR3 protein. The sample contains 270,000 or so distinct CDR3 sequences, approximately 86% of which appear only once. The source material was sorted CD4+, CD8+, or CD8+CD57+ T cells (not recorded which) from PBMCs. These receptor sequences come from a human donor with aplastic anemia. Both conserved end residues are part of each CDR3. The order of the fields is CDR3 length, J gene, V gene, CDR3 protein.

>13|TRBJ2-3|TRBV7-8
CASGLAGAPDTHF
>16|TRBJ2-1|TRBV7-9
CASSLQGGAGSQYQFF
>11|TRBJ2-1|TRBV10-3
CTNSGDNEQFF
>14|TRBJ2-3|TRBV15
CATSLGADHDTQYF
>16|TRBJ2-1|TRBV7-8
CASSFPGGGGTEEQFF
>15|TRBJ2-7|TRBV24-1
CASSESSGGAYEQYF
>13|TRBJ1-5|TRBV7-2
CASSLTGTQPIHF
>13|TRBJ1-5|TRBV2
CASSEQGDQPQHF
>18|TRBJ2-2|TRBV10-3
CAISDVPGLAENTGELFF
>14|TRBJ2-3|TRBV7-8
CASSLAAGADMLCF
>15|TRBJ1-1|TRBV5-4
CASSFPRGRDTEAFF
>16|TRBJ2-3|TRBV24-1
CATSNGTSGGTDTQYF
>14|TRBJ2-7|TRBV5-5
CASSWLRGGNEQYF
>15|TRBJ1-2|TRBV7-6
CASSLVRFNEQFYTF
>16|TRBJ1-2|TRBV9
CASSSGGGSRNQRYTF
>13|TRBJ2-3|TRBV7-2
CASSLTGGAKHYF
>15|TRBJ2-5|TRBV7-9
CASSFQQGTKETQYF
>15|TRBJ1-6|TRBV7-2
CASSLTGGDHYGYHF
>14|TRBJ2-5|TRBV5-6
CASSLRGKQETQYF
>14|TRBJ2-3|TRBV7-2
CASSLAGTRGWSSF
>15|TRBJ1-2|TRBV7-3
CASSLVPGELYVGTF
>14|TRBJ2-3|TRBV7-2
CASGLGGTATKQFF
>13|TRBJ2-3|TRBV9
CASSLALTGNTDF
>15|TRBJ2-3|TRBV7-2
CASSPLAAGYNEQYF
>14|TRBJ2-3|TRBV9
CASGVAGDIQYFYF
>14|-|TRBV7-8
CASSLAYGNDTQYF
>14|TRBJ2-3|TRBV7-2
CASSLGQGYGYTYF
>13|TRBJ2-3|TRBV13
CASSLVAWGNEQF
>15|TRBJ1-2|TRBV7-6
CASSLRSYNSPLHTF
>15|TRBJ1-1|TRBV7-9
CASSGWDTWNTRYFF
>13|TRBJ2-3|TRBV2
CTSLAGGPDTQYF
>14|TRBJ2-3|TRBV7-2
CASSLSRGGGQQEF
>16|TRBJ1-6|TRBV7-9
CASSGEGRGGSAKLHF
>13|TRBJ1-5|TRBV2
CASRTGDNQPQHF
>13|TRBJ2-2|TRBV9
CASSVGGTGELFF
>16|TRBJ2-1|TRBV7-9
CASSLQNSGGSDEQFF
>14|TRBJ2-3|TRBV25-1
CASSGWDSTDTQYF